This T cell receptor (beta chain) was sequenced in a study of tumor-infiltrating lymphocytes in primary liver carcinoma. Study-wide context: Every sample contained roughly 3.5 to 7.13 million productive TCRbeta reads, and these numbers were similar from one tissue type to another.

About this clonotype itself: The target antigen is unknown. Possible read error: a much larger clone is one base away.

Germline DNA was also extracted, while the blood RNA originated from unsorted whole blood. Study conclusions and caveats: Tumor region pairs overlapped more than did tumor-adjacent and tumor-blood pairs. Top-250-clone fractions were significantly higher in tumors than in blood (p = 0.039). Being bulk and unsorted, samples allowed no CD4+ and CD8+ repertoire comparison.

Researchers generated TCR beta cDNA from about 460 ng of total RNA, relying on a constant-region primer. Three nested multiplex PCR rounds of slightly modified ARM-PCR generated TCR beta libraries. TCRdb reprocessed the multiplex PCR reads with MiXCR, giving one entry per CDR3 protein. This table holds fewer than 350,000 distinct CDR3 sequences, 65% found once. The sample comprised peripheral blood. This sequence originates from a man aged 35 to 55 with primary liver carcinoma and hepatitis B virus infection.

This CDR3 is CRADLTGGTGELFF. The CDR3 region has the DNA TGCAGGGCCGACTTGACAGGGGGCACCGGGGAGCTGTTTTTT. The gene calls are TRBV29-1 and TRBJ2-2; 9 bases line up with TRBD1. The CDR3 runs to 14 residues. Germline V gene sequence: CDR1 SQVTM, CDR2 ANQGSEA.